The 21 T cell receptor beta chains in this list originate from one sample, sequenced in a study of T-cell reconstitution after alpha-beta-depleted transplantation in children. The library targeted TCRbeta and was prepared with unique molecular identifiers. Using its own MiXCR run on the PCR reads, TCRdb lists one record per CDR3 protein. The repertoire holds just under 350,000 distinct CDR3 sequences, with about 17% as singletons. The sequencing here drew on PBMCs, mostly from graft donor cells, taken 360 days after TCRalphabeta/CD19-depleted stem cell transplant. These receptors were collected from a male patient between 2 and 10 years old who had a stem cell transplant for acute lymphoblastic leukemia, so the T cells may come from the graft donor.

This clonotype was counted only a few times. CDR3 region: CASSPPRGTNTEAFF. The CDR3, as DNA: TGTGCCAGCAGCCCCCCCAGGGGAACGAACACTGAAGCTTTCTTT. The chain couples TRBV9 to TRBJ1-1, with TRBD1 as a possible D gene (6 bases). V was shortened by 4 bases and J by 1 base, with 14 bases between the two germline ends. CDR1 and CDR2 (germline): SGDLS, YYNGEE. The CDR3 totals 15 residues.

This clonotype has just a few counts. The chain is built from TRBV28 and TRBJ2-7; TRBD2 matches at 11 bases. Germline lookup yields CDR1 MDHEN and CDR2 SYDVKM. J lost 7 bases, V lost 3 bases, and 8 bases had no gene match. The CDR3 spans 15 residues. The CDR3 DNA reads TGTGCCAGCAGTTTCTCGGGACTAGCGGCCTTTGAGCAGTACTTC. Translating it yields CASSFSGLAAFEQYF.

The J gene is TRBJ1-6, the V gene TRBV12-3 or TRBV12-4, with 8 positions matching TRBD1. The CDR3 loop spans 17 amino acids. Trimming at V came to 2 bases and at J to 9 bases, leaving 12 bases not matched to a gene. The CDR3 DNA sequence: TGTGCCAGCAGTTTATCATCGGGGAGCAGGGGGCTTTCACCCCTCCACTTT. As protein: CASSLSSGSRGLSPLHF.

There are many counts of this clonotype. The V call is TRBV4-1, the J call TRBJ2-7; D is perhaps TRBD1 or TRBD2 (5 bases each). There are 13 residues in the CDR3. Trimming left V 4 bases short and J 2 bases short, with 9 bases between. Germline V gene data show CDR1 as MGHRA and CDR2 as YSYEKL. The CDR3 bases are TGCGCCAGCAGCCCTCTGGGGGCCTACGAGCAGTACTTC. As protein: CASSPLGAYEQYF.

The J gene is TRBJ2-7, the V gene TRBV3-1; D gene ambiguous. Germline V gene data show CDR1 as LGHDT and CDR2 as YNNKEL (reference sequence). The CDR3 consists of 12 residues. The V end was cut by 1 base, the J end by 3 bases, with 4 bases between. CDR3 in amino acids: CASSQVNYEQYF. Written as DNA, the CDR3 is TGTGCCAGCAGCCAAGTTAACTACGAGCAGTACTTC.

This clonotype was detected ten times or more. The V and J genes are TRBV12-3 or TRBV12-4 and TRBJ2-5, with no clear D. The CDR3 runs 15 residues. With 1 base removed from V and 7 bases from J, the gap between germline ends came to 16 bases. CDR3 residues: CASSLESRVGRTQYF. The CDR3 bases are TGTGCCAGCAGTTTAGAATCTAGGGTGGGTAGGACCCAGTACTTC.

The chain employs TRBV2 and TRBJ2-1, with 7 bases lining up with TRBD1. CDR1 and CDR2 from the germline V gene are SNHLY and FYNNEI. J lost 8 bases, V lost 7 bases, and 5 bases had no gene match. The CDR3 contains 12 residues. The CDR3 DNA sequence: TGTGCCAGCACTGACAGGGACGATGAGCAGTTCTTC. This gives the protein CASTDRDDEQFF.

This clonotype appeared a few times. The chain joins TRBV29-1 to TRBJ1-2; the D is unclear. Germline V lookup: CDR1 SQVTM, CDR2 ANQGSEA. This CDR3 comprises 14 residues. The germline V and J ends were trimmed by 1 base and 7 bases, with 16 bases remaining between them. The CDR3: CSVEGASLHGGYTF. CDR3 nucleotide sequence: TGCAGCGTTGAAGGGGCCTCACTTCACGGTGGCTACACCTTC. Full variable domain (remainder filled in from reference TRBV29-1 and TRBJ1-2): SAVISQKPSRDICQRGTSLTIQCQVDSQVTMMFWYRQQPGQSLTLIATANQGSEATYESGFVIDKFPISRPNLTFSTLTVSNMSPEDSSIYLCSVEGASLHGGYTFGSGTRLTVV.

This clonotype came up a few times. J is TRBJ2-7 and V is TRBV28; 8 nucleotides line up with TRBD1. J lost 9 bases, V lost 6 bases, and 10 bases had no gene match. The CDR3 runs to 13 residues. The germline V gene has CDR1 MDHEN and CDR2 SYDVKM. The CDR3 is CASRLGQARGQYF. The CDR3, as DNA: TGTGCCAGCAGATTGGGACAGGCAAGGGGGCAGTACTTC.

This clonotype showed up just a few times. The rearrangement links TRBV6-1 to TRBJ2-7; 10 bases match TRBD2. Unmatched junction bases numbered 2, after V lost 6 bases and J lost 0 bases. Germline CDR1 and CDR2: MNHNS and SASEGT. This CDR3 has 14 residues. The CDR3 coding sequence is TGTGCCAGCAGGACTAGCGGGTTCTCCTACGAGCAGTACTTC. Its protein is CASRTSGFSYEQYF.

This sequence joins TRBV12-3 or TRBV12-4 and TRBJ2-3; TRBD2 matches at 7 bases. The CDR3 has 16 residues. Trimming cost V 7 bases and J 4 bases; bases outside gene matches: 14. The CDR3 region has the DNA TGTGCCAGCACACCGTGGCGGGGGATCGAGGCAGATACGCAGTATTTT. Its protein is CASTPWRGIEADTQYF.

This clonotype was observed a few times. The chain combines TRBV4-3 with TRBJ2-3; 11 bases agree with TRBD2. V was clipped by 4 bases and J by 2 bases; unmatched bases: 5. Germline assignment: CDR1 LGHNA and CDR2 YSLEER. The CDR3 is 16 residues long. This CDR3 reads CASSPRTSGYTDTQYF. The DNA for the CDR3 is TGCGCCAGCAGCCCCAGGACTAGCGGGTACACAGATACGCAGTATTTT.

In DNA, the CDR3 is TGTGCCAGCTCACCGCAGCGCCTAACCAGCACAGATACGCAGTATTTT. Encoded protein: CASSPQRLTSTDTQYF. V is TRBV18 and J is TRBJ2-3; D call uncertain. Germline values: CDR1 KGHSH, CDR2 LQKENI. The V end lost 3 bases, the J end lost 0 bases, and 13 bases lay between the germline ends. The CDR3 extends over 16 amino acids.

This clonotype was counted between two and nine times. V usage is TRBV10-3 and J usage is TRBJ2-5; 8 bases are a match to TRBD2. The CDR3 totals 16 residues. V dropped 3 bases and J dropped 4; count of bases not matched to a gene: 10. The germline V gene has CDR1 ENHRY and CDR2 SYGVKD. The CDR3 reads CAISEVRTSSRETQYF. The CDR3 coding sequence is TGTGCCATCAGTGAAGTGCGGACTAGCTCGCGAGAGACCCAGTACTTC.

This clonotype occurred a few times. The chain carries TRBV7-2 and TRBJ2-3; D perhaps matches TRBD1 (7 bases). V shed 1 base and J shed 5 bases, with 19 bases lying between them. Germline V gene lookup returns CDR1 SGHTA and CDR2 FQGNSA. This CDR3 spans 17 amino acids. As DNA, the CDR3 is TGTGCCAGCAGCTTAGTCCACAGGGGCAGGGGAGGAGATACGCAGTATTTT. As protein: CASSLVHRGRGGDTQYF.

This clonotype was observed many times. V is TRBV6-1 and J is TRBJ2-3; tentative D call: TRBD2 (6 bases). The V gene's germline CDR1 is MNHNS and CDR2 SASEGT. Trimming cost V 6 bases and J 2 bases, with 15 bases left between them. The CDR3 runs to 15 residues. The CDR3 spells CASSRDSQFTDTQYF. The CDR3 bases are TGTGCCAGCAGCCGGGACTCCCAGTTCACAGATACGCAGTATTTT.

A few counts support this clonotype. The chain employs TRBV29-1 and TRBJ2-7; the match to TRBD1 covers 9 bases. Germline-derived CDR1 and CDR2 are SQVTM and ANQGSEA. This CDR3 comprises 16 residues. V shed 3 bases, J shed 5 bases, and the junction held 14 bases outside the gene matches. The chain's CDR3 is CSVDGDPGQGLHEQYF. The CDR3 nucleotides read TGCAGCGTTGATGGTGACCCGGGACAGGGCCTCCACGAGCAGTACTTC.

This clonotype was counted only a few times. The chain couples TRBV10-3 to TRBJ2-1; D is undetermined. The germline V gene encodes CDR1 ENHRY and CDR2 SYGVKD. The CDR3 totals 12 residues. Trimming pared 4 bases from V and 7 bases from J, leaving 8 bases between. This CDR3 is CAISVGSNEQFF. CDR3 DNA sequence: TGTGCCATCAGTGTTGGGTCAAATGAGCAGTTCTTC.

This clonotype has just a few counts. The rearrangement links TRBV29-1 to TRBJ2-5; TRBD2 agrees at 12 bases. CDR1 and CDR2 (germline): SQVTM, ANQGSEA. There are 19 residues in the CDR3. V lost 3 bases, J lost 1 base, and 15 bases stayed unmatched. DNA for the CDR3: TGCAGCGTTGACAATATTGAGGGACTAGCGGGTTTACGCCAAGAGACCCAGTACTTC. The encoded protein is CSVDNIEGLAGLRQETQYF.

This clonotype came up a few times. In DNA, the CDR3 is TGTGCCAGCAGTTTTTCGAGCTCCTATAATTCACCCCTCCACTTT. It translates to CASSFSSSYNSPLHF. The rearrangement uses TRBV12-3 or TRBV12-4 and TRBJ1-6; D remains unclear. V dropped 3 bases and J dropped 0 bases, with 6 bases sitting between them. The CDR3 contains 15 residues.

The chain is built from TRBV24-1 and TRBJ1-5; the D gene is possibly TRBD1 (5 bases). Trimming shortened V by 9 bases and J by 3 bases, and 8 bases separated the two germline ends. Germline CDR1 reads KGHDR; CDR2 reads SFDVKD. This CDR3 comprises 12 residues. CDR3 amino acids: CATQGNNQPQHF. The CDR3 DNA is TGTGCCACCCAGGGCAACAATCAGCCCCAGCATTTT.